This TCR beta chain originates from a study of preoperative IRX-2 immunotherapy in early breast cancer. The protocol was immunoSEQ multiplex PCR, while the TCRdb copy is restricted to in-frame clones and leaves out a portion. The table lists around 25,000 clones, around 75% of them singletons. Treatment: preoperative locoregional IRX-2 cytokine immunotherapy. Samples came from a phase Ib trial of preoperative locoregional IRX-2 cytokine immunotherapy. V shed 6 bases and J shed 5 bases, with 22 bases lying between them. This CDR3 spans 16 amino acids. The chain employs TRBV23-1 and TRBJ2-5; D may be TRBD1 or TRBD2 (7 bases each). TRBV23-1 is given ORF status, its function remaining uncertain. The receptor was derived from a human donor with breast cancer. Sequenced material: lymph node tissue, taken before IRX-2 immunotherapy. In DNA form, the CDR3 reads TGCGCCAGCAGCCCAGGGGGGACTACTCGAGGGGAGACCCAGTACTTC. Translation: CASSPGGTTRGETQYF.